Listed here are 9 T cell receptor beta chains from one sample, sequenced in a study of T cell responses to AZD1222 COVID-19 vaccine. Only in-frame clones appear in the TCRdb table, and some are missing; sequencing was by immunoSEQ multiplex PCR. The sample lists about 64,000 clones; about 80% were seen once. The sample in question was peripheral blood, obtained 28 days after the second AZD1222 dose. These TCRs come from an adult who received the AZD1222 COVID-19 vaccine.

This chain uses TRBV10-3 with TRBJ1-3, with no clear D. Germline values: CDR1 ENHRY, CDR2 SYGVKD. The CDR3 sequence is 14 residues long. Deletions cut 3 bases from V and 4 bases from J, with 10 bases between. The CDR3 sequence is CAISDWKEGNTIYF. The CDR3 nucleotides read TGTGCCATCAGTGACTGGAAGGAAGGAAACACCATATATTTT.

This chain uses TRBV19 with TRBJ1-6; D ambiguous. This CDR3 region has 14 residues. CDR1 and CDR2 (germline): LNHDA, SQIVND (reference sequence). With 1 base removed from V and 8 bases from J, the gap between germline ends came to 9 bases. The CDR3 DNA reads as TGTGCCAGTAGTATAGGGCCTGCCGATTCACCCCTCCACTTT. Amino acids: CASSIGPADSPLHF.

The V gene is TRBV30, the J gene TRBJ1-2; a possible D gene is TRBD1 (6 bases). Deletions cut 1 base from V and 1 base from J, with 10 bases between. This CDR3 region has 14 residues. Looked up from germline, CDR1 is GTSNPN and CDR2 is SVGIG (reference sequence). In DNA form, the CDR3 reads TGTGCCTGGAGTGCGGACAGCCTTAACTATGGCTACACCTTC. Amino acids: CAWSADSLNYGYTF.

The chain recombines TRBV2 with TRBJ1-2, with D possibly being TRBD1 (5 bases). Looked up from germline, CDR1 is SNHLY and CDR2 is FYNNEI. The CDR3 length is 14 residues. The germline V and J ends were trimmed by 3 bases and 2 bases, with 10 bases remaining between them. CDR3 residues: CASSEGTQNYGYTF. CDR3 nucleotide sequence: TGTGCCAGCAGTGAGGGGACTCAGAACTATGGCTACACCTTC.

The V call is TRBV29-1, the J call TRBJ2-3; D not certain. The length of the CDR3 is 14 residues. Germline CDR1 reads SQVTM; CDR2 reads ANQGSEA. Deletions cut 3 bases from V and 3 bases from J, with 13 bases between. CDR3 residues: CSVDRYSPTDTQYF. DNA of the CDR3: TGCAGCGTTGACAGGTACTCGCCAACAGATACGCAGTATTTT.

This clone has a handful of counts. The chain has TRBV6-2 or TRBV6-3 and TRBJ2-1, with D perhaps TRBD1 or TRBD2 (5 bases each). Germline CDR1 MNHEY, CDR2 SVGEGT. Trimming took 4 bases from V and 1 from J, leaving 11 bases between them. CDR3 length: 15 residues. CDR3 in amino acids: CASSSSGRSYNEQFF. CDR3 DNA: TGTGCCAGCAGTTCGTCGGGACGGTCCTACAATGAGCAGTTCTTC.

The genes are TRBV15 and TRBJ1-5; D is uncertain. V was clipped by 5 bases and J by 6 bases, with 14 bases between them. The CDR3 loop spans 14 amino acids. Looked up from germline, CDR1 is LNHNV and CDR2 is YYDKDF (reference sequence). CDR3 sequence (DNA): TGTGCCACCAGCCTTGTAGGCGGCACTCAGCCCCAGCATTTT. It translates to CATSLVGGTQPQHF.

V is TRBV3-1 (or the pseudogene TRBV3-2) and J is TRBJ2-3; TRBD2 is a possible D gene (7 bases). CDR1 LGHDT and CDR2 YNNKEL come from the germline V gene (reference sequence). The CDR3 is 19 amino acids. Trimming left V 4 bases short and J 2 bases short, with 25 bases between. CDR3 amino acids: CASSRAFSGSGGPTDTQYF. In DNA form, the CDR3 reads TGTGCCAGCAGCCGAGCCTTTTCCGGTTCGGGGGGCCCCACAGATACGCAGTATTTT.

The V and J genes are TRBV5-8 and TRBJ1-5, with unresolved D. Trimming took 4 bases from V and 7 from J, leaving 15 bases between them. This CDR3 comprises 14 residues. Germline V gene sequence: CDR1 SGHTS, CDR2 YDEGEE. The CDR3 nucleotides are TGTGCCAGCAGCCTACGATCTGTTGGGCAGCCCCAGCATTTT. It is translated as CASSLRSVGQPQHF.